This T cell receptor (beta chain) derives from a study of T cells in Graves' hyperthyroidism and ophthalmopathy. General study points: Ophthalmopathy could be told apart from stable hyperthyroidism with a 13 V-J model. Most clonotypes that expanded in the thyroid above 0.001 also showed up in blood.

Exclusion criteria comprised uncontrolled infection, other autoimmune disease, pregnancy or lactation. Diagnostic decisions used clinical symptoms, serum thyroxine and TRAb, thyroid ultrasound and orbital computed tomography. Amplification targeted TCR beta CDR3 regions from RNA transcripts. The HTBI set primed first-round TCR CDR3 RT-PCR. Each CDR3 protein is one row after TCRdb ran MiXCR on the multiplex PCR reads. The table includes hundreds of thousands of distinct CDR3 sequences, around 20% detected once. With respect to this clonotype: The antigen remains undetermined.

There are 13 residues in the CDR3. The germline V gene encodes CDR1 KGHDR and CDR2 SFDVKD. V dropped 3 bases and J dropped 7 bases, with 11 bases sitting between them. The chain has TRBV24-1 and TRBJ2-5, with D possibly TRBD2 on 6 matching bases. This sequence originates from a man aged 25 to 40 with Graves' ophthalmopathy. Sequences were obtained from blood. CDR3 amino acids: CATSDTPGRTQYF. In nucleotides, the CDR3 is TGTGCCACCAGTGATACCCCCGGGAGGACCCAGTACTTC.